The 27 T cell receptor beta chains listed next were all sequenced from one sample in a study of CD8+ T cells in alopecia areata. Treatment specified: oral pan-JAK inhibitor, 5-10 mg twice daily. cDNA reverse transcribed from extracted RNA served as the sequencing template. The protocol was immunoSEQ multiplex PCR, while the TCRdb copy is restricted to in-frame clones and leaves out a portion. Among roughly 210,000 clones listed, approximately 45% were seen once. The specimen comprised CD4+ T cells sorted from blood, sampled at roughly week 38, from a patient treated with tofacitinib. Every receptor here comes from a human donor with alopecia areata.

As to this clone: The same CDR3 arises from other DNA sequences in this sample as well. The chain carries TRBV7-2 and TRBJ2-5; unclear D gene. Germline lookup yields CDR1 SGHTA and CDR2 FQGNSA. V shed 2 bases and J shed 1 base, with 5 bases lying between them. The CDR3 runs to 13 residues. The CDR3 DNA sequence: TGTGCCAGCAGCTTACTGGGCCAAGAGACCCAGTACTTC. It codes for CASSLLGQETQYF.

This clone was counted once. The V gene is TRBV28, the J gene TRBJ2-6; D unresolved. The V end was cut by 1 base, the J end by 4 bases, with 5 bases between. CDR3 length: 14 residues. The germline V gene encodes CDR1 MDHEN and CDR2 SYDVKM. This chain's CDR3 is CASSLSPGANVLTF. The CDR3 region has the DNA TGTGCCAGCAGTTTATCCCCCGGGGCCAACGTCCTGACTTTC. The whole variable domain, filled in from reference TRBV28 and TRBJ2-6, reads DVKVTQSSRYLVKRTGEKVFLECVQDMDHENMFWYRQDPGLGLRLIYFSYDVKMKEKGDIPEGYSVSREKKERFSLILESASTNQTSMYLCASSLSPGANVLTFGAGSRLTVL.

This clone was counted only a few times. The V gene is TRBV5-1, the J gene TRBJ2-3; D might be TRBD1 (5 bases). The CDR3 covers 13 residues. Germline V gene lookup returns CDR1 SGHRS and CDR2 YFSETQ. The germline V and J ends were trimmed by 0 bases and 6 bases, with 8 bases remaining between them. For the CDR3, the DNA is TGCGCCAGCAGCTTGGGCAGGGCGGATACGCAGTATTTT. Its translation: CASSLGRADTQYF. Based on the CDR3 plus reference TRBV5-1 and TRBJ2-3, the full variable domain is KAGVTQTPRYLIKTRGQQVTLSCSPISGHRSVSWYQQTPGQGLQFLFEYFSETQRNKGNFPGRFSGRQFSNSRSEMNVSTLELGDSALYLCASSLGRADTQYFGPGTRLTVL.

CDR3 sequence reads: CSAGSTSEQFF. CDR3 in DNA: TGCAGTGCTGGGTCGACATCGGAGCAGTTCTTC. The chain is built from TRBV20-1 and TRBJ2-1; no firm D call. V lost 5 bases and J lost 10, with 12 bases in between. This CDR3 has 11 amino acids. The germline CDR1 and CDR2 sequences are DFQATT and SNEGSKA (reference sequence).

This clone was counted ten times or more. The genes are TRBV19 and TRBJ2-5; TRBD1 matches 8 bases. The CDR3 runs to 13 residues. J lost 4 bases, V lost 6 bases, and 4 bases had no gene match. The germline gives CDR1 LNHDA, CDR2 SQIVND (reference sequence). The CDR3 loop reads CASSPGTGETQYF. For the CDR3, the DNA is TGTGCCAGTAGCCCCGGGACAGGAGAGACCCAGTACTTC.

J is TRBJ2-1 and V is TRBV7-6, with D maybe TRBD2 (5 bases). CDR3 length equals 13 residues. CDR1 and CDR2 (germline): SGHVS, FNYEAQ. V lost 2 bases to trimming and J lost 7 bases, with 9 bases between them. The CDR3 region is CASSLPGKNEQFF. The DNA for the CDR3 is TGTGCCAGCAGCTTACCCGGGAAAAATGAGCAGTTCTTC.

This rearrangement joins TRBV4-1 to TRBJ2-5, with D unclear. V was pared by 4 bases and J by 6 bases, with 9 bases between. The length of the CDR3 is 12 residues. Germline-derived CDR1 and CDR2 are MGHRA and YSYEKL. This CDR3 is CASSPLGQTQYF. The CDR3 DNA follows: TGCGCCAGCAGCCCCCTCGGCCAGACCCAGTACTTC.

Written as DNA, the CDR3 is TGCGCCAGCAGCTTGGCCGTCGGGGTTCATGAGCAGTTCTTC. The encoded protein is CASSLAVGVHEQFF. The chain combines TRBV5-1 with TRBJ2-1, with D possibly being TRBD2 (5 bases). The germline V and J ends were trimmed by 0 bases and 8 bases, with 12 bases remaining between them. CDR1 is SGHRS and CDR2 is YFSETQ in the germline V gene. This CDR3 spans 14 amino acids.

V usage is TRBV27 and J usage is TRBJ2-3, with D tentatively TRBD1 or TRBD2 (5 bases each). Germline V lookup: CDR1 MNHEY, CDR2 SMNVEV (reference sequence). This CDR3 comprises 16 residues. V was pared by 3 bases and J by 2 bases, with 15 bases between. The CDR3 bases are TGTGCCAGCAGTTTCCGAGGGGCCCGTTTCACAGATACGCAGTATTTT. Translated: CASSFRGARFTDTQYF.

This clone turned up a few times. V gene TRBV30 combines with J gene TRBJ2-3; 9 nucleotides align to TRBD2. This CDR3 has 14 residues. The germline gives CDR1 GTSNPN, CDR2 SVGIG (reference sequence). V was pared by 3 bases and J by 7 bases, with 8 bases of the junction left unmatched. The DNA for the CDR3 is TGTGCCTGGAGGAAGGCGGGAGGGCCGAATACGCAGTATTTT. Translating it yields CAWRKAGGPNTQYF.

The V and J genes are TRBV5-1 and TRBJ2-1, with TRBD2 identical over 8 bases. V shed 4 bases and J 8 bases; nucleotides not matched to a gene: 11. The CDR3 sequence is 15 residues long. Germline V gene sequence: CDR1 SGHRS, CDR2 YFSETQ. The CDR3 DNA sequence: TGCGCCAGCAGCCTTGGGACTAGAGTCACGGATGAGCAGTTCTTC. This sequence encodes CASSLGTRVTDEQFF.

This clone turned up a few times. The V call is TRBV7-2, the J call TRBJ2-3; tentatively, D is TRBD1 (5 bases). Trimming removed 5 bases at V and 2 bases at J, with 14 bases between. The CDR3 contains 15 residues. CDR1 is SGHTA, CDR2 FQGNSA, per germline. The CDR3 here is CASSQRTPHTDTQYF. The CDR3 DNA reads as TGTGCCAGCAGCCAAAGGACACCTCACACAGATACGCAGTATTTT.

The gene calls are TRBV28 and TRBJ2-6; tentative D call: TRBD2 (6 bases). V was cut by 3 bases and J by 3 bases, with 9 bases left in between. Looked up from germline, CDR1 is MDHEN and CDR2 is SYDVKM. The CDR3 totals 15 residues. CDR3: CASSFGGVGANVLTF. The CDR3 bases are TGTGCCAGCAGTTTTGGAGGGGTTGGGGCCAACGTCCTGACTTTC.

J is TRBJ2-1 and V is TRBV4-1; D is possibly TRBD2 (5 bases). The CDR3 is made up of 12 amino acids. Germline CDR1 is MGHRA and CDR2 is YSYEKL. Between the trimmed V and J ends, which lost 3 bases and 8 bases, there was a span of 8 bases. The CDR3 loop is CASSQRAHEQFF. CDR3 DNA: TGCGCCAGCAGCCAGAGGGCCCATGAGCAGTTCTTC.

This sequence joins TRBV4-3 and TRBJ2-2; 13 positions match TRBD2. This CDR3 region has 17 residues. J lost 4 bases, V lost 0 bases, and 2 bases had no gene match. From germline, CDR1 is LGHNA and CDR2 YSLEER. Here the CDR3 DNA reads TGCGCCAGCAGCCAAGACGGACTAGCGGGAGTCACCGGGGAGCTGTTTTTT. This gives the protein CASSQDGLAGVTGELFF.

The chain joins TRBV7-3 to TRBJ2-3; TRBD1 or TRBD2 may be the D gene (5 bases each). The CDR3 spans 12 residues. Germline V lookup: CDR1 SGHTA, CDR2 FQGTGA. V lost 3 bases, J lost 10 bases, and 11 bases lay in between. The CDR3, as DNA: TGTGCCAGCAGCTTCCGGGACGGGGCGCAGTATTTT. Protein sequence: CASSFRDGAQYF.

This clone appeared a few times. The chain joins TRBV5-4 to TRBJ2-5; 8 bases match TRBD1. J lost 1 base, V lost 4 bases, and 3 bases had no gene match. The CDR3 has 14 residues. Germline V CDR1 and CDR2: SGHNT, YYREEE (reference sequence). The CDR3 DNA is TGTGCCAGCAGCCTTACAGGGGGCCAAGAGACCCAGTACTTC. Protein sequence: CASSLTGGQETQYF. Full variable domain (remainder filled in from reference TRBV5-4 and TRBJ2-5): ETGVTQSPTHLIKTRGQQVTLRCSSQSGHNTVSWYQQALGQGPQFIFQYYREEENGRGNFPPRFSGLQFPNYSSELNVNALELDDSALYLCASSLTGGQETQYFGPGTRLLVL.

This chain uses TRBV29-1 with TRBJ2-1, with D unresolved. This CDR3 has 12 amino acids. Trimming removed 4 bases at V and 4 bases at J, with 8 bases between. Germline CDR1 reads SQVTM; CDR2 reads ANQGSEA. CDR3 sequence (DNA): TGCAGCGTTGGGGCAAGATACAATGAGCAGTTCTTC. Its translation: CSVGARYNEQFF.

A few counts support this clone. The V and J genes are TRBV5-1 and TRBJ1-5, with 7 bases lining up with TRBD1. The CDR3 is made up of 13 amino acids. Per the germline V gene, CDR1 is SGHRS and CDR2 is YFSETQ. J lost 10 bases, V lost 4 bases, and 8 bases had no gene match. The CDR3, as DNA: TGCGCCAGCAGCCCAACAGGGGTTGGTCCCCAGCATTTT. Its protein is CASSPTGVGPQHF.

V and J are TRBV5-1 and TRBJ2-5, with 7 nucleotides matching TRBD1. This CDR3 has 17 amino acids. V lost 0 bases to trimming and J lost 4 bases; unmatched junction nucleotides: 12. From germline, CDR1 is SGHRS and CDR2 YFSETQ. CDR3: CASSLEREGARRETQYF. The DNA for the CDR3 is TGCGCCAGCAGCTTGGAACGAGAGGGGGCGCGGCGAGAGACCCAGTACTTC.

This clone turned up a few times. The rearrangement uses TRBV5-1 and TRBJ2-1, with 7 positions matching TRBD2. Germline CDR1 SGHRS, CDR2 YFSETQ. The CDR3 spans 15 residues. V lost 3 bases to trimming and J lost 7 bases; unmatched junction nucleotides: 10. CDR3 DNA: TGCGCCAGCAGCTCAAGCGGGGCCCTTAGGAATGAGCAGTTCTTC. Encoded protein: CASSSSGALRNEQFF.

This clone was recorded at least ten times. The rearrangement links TRBV10-3 to TRBJ2-7, with TRBD2 identical over 11 bases. Germline V lookup: CDR1 ENHRY, CDR2 SYGVKD. V lost 5 bases and J lost 7; bases outside the gene matches: 7. The CDR3 runs 14 residues. The CDR3: CAISHSGRAEEQYF. The CDR3 DNA reads TGTGCCATCAGTCATAGCGGGAGGGCCGAAGAGCAGTACTTC.

J is TRBJ2-5 and V is TRBV4-2; 8 bases are a match to TRBD2. This CDR3 is built from 16 residues. The V and J ends lost 3 bases and 3 bases, in that order; junction bases with no gene match: 9. Germline lookup yields CDR1 LGHNA and CDR2 YNFKEQ. The CDR3, as DNA: TGTGCCAGCAGCCACTACGGGGGGGCGGGAAAAGAGACCCAGTACTTC. Translating it yields CASSHYGGAGKETQYF.

V usage is TRBV7-9 and J usage is TRBJ2-5; D unclear. The CDR3 loop spans 13 amino acids. V shed 2 bases and J shed 3 bases, with 7 bases lying between them. The germline gives CDR1 SEHNR, CDR2 FQNEAQ (reference sequence). In nucleotides, the CDR3 is TGTGCCAGCAGCTTAAGGCTGAAAGAGACCCAGTACTTC. Its protein is CASSLRLKETQYF.

This clone was picked up a small number of times. The V call is TRBV6-4, the J call TRBJ2-3; D is possibly TRBD1 (6 bases). Between the trimmed V and J ends, which lost 4 bases and 6 bases, there was a span of 11 bases. CDR3 size: 13 residues. Germline CDR1 reads MRHNA; CDR2 reads SNTAGT. The DNA of the CDR3 is TGTGCCAGCAGTGTTACAGGGATGGATACGCAGTATTTT. Residues: CASSVTGMDTQYF.

A note on this clone: This CDR3 is also generated by other DNA sequences in the sample. V is TRBV30 and J is TRBJ2-5; D not resolved. The CDR3 has 10 amino acids. CDR1 and CDR2 from the germline V gene are GTSNPN and SVGIG (reference sequence). Trimming took 2 bases from V and 4 from J, leaving 2 bases between them. The chain's CDR3 is CAWSRETQYF. The CDR3 DNA is TGTGCCTGGAGTCGAGAGACCCAGTACTTC.

The V call is TRBV7-9, the J call TRBJ2-3; D gene uncertain. V was shortened by 5 bases and J by 2 bases, with 17 bases between the two germline ends. This CDR3 spans 16 amino acids. CDR1 and CDR2 from the germline V gene are SEHNR and FQNEAQ (reference sequence). The chain's CDR3 is CASSQPSYSLTDTQYF. CDR3 sequence (DNA): TGTGCCAGCAGCCAGCCGTCATACTCTCTCACAGATACGCAGTATTTT.